These 14 T cell receptor beta chains came from one sample sequenced in a study of blood T cells in healthy people across ages. It was with a sample-barcoded 5' primer and a J-beta primer mix that a second PCR of about 6 to 11 cycles was run. TCRdb independently ran MiXCR on the 5' RACE reads; one entry per CDR3 protein. The sample consists of fewer than 900,000 distinct CDR3 sequences, roughly 41% of them appearing once. The sample consisted of blood. These receptors all come from an older woman in good health.

The chain employs TRBV19 and TRBJ2-5; 11 bases map to TRBD2. The better agreement between TRBJ2-1 and the DNA end casts doubt on the J call. Germline CDR1 and CDR2: LNHDA and SQIVND (reference sequence). CDR3 length: 15 residues. Here the CDR3 DNA reads TGTGCCAGTAGCCTCCTAGCGGGAGGAGAAGAGACCCAGTTCTTC. It is translated as CASSLLAGGEETQFF.

Many counts were recorded for this clonotype. The gene calls are TRBV9 and TRBJ2-1; 7 positions match TRBD2. V was pared by 3 bases and J by 4 bases, with 4 bases of the junction left unmatched. Looked up from germline, CDR1 is SGDLS and CDR2 is YYNGEE. The CDR3 sequence is 14 residues long. The CDR3 DNA reads TGTGCCAGCAGCGAGGCTAGCGGTTACAATGAGCAGTTCTTC. It translates to CASSEASGYNEQFF.

Here the CDR3 reads CASSQDGGSDIQYF. The CDR3 DNA is TGTGCCAGCAGCCAAGACGGGGGGAGTGACATTCAGTACTTC. V gene TRBV3-1 combines with J gene TRBJ2-4, with TRBD2 matching 7 bases. The trim removed 0 bases at V and 8 bases at J, leaving 4 bases unmatched. In germline, CDR1 is LGHDT, CDR2 YNNKEL (reference sequence). The CDR3 totals 14 residues.

This clonotype was seen more than once but under ten times. The genes are TRBV2 and TRBJ2-1; either TRBD1 or TRBD2 may supply D (7 bases each). The CDR3 spans 15 residues. V lost 6 bases to trimming and J lost 2 bases, with 14 bases between them. Germline V gene data show CDR1 as SNHLY and CDR2 as FYNNEI. In nucleotides, the CDR3 is TGTGCCAGCAGCCAACAGGGGAGGGCCTACAATGAGCAGTTCTTC. Its protein product is CASSQQGRAYNEQFF.

This chain connects TRBV20-1 to TRBJ1-1; maybe TRBD1 (5 bases). The CDR3 is 17 amino acids. The germline V gene has CDR1 DFQATT and CDR2 SNEGSKA (reference sequence). With 2 bases removed from V and 2 bases from J, the gap between germline ends came to 21 bases. In nucleotides, the CDR3 is TGCAGTGCTAGAAATATTTGGGGTAGGGGACTTAACACTGAAGCTTTCTTT. Its translation: CSARNIWGRGLNTEAFF.

The chain carries TRBV10-3 and TRBJ2-5; 8 nucleotides agree with TRBD1. With the DNA end fitting TRBJ2-7 better, the J assignment may be wrong. This CDR3 is built from 16 residues. Germline V gene lookup returns CDR1 ENHRY and CDR2 SYGVKD. In nucleotides, the CDR3 is TGTGCCATGAGCTCCCAAGGGACAGGCCTGACCTACGAGCAGTACTTC. It is translated as CAMSSQGTGLTYEQYF.

The chain combines TRBV20-1 with TRBJ2-5; 9 bases match TRBD2. Germline V gives CDR1 DFQATT, CDR2 SNEGSKA (reference sequence). The length of the CDR3 is 13 residues. The junction had 6 bases not matched to a gene; V was cut back by 6 bases and J by 4 bases. CDR3 coding DNA: TGCAGTGCCATAGCGGGGGCCCGAGAGACCCAGTACTTC. This translates into CSAIAGARETQYF.

This clonotype was seen ten or more times. The V gene is TRBV10-3, the J gene TRBJ2-7; TRBD1 matches at 8 bases. With 5 bases clipped from V and 0 bases from J, the junction kept 6 bases outside the gene matches. Germline V CDR1 and CDR2: ENHRY, SYGVKD. The CDR3 is 15 amino acids. The CDR3 loop reads CAISQGTGSSYEQYF. The CDR3 bases are TGTGCCATCAGTCAAGGGACAGGCAGCTCCTACGAGCAGTACTTC.

The rearrangement links TRBV15 to TRBJ2-7, with 12 nucleotides matching TRBD1. After removal of 6 bases from V and 2 bases from J, the junction contained 2 bases not matched to a gene. CDR1 is LNHNV, CDR2 YYDKDF, per germline (reference sequence). The CDR3 loop spans 14 amino acids. The CDR3 region has the DNA TGTGCCACCAGAAGGGACAGGGGGCCCTACGAGCAGTACTTC. Encoded protein: CATRRDRGPYEQYF.

The V and J genes are TRBV2 and TRBJ1-5, with D perhaps TRBD1 (6 bases). Germline loops: CDR1 SNHLY, CDR2 FYNNEI. With 5 bases removed from V and 6 bases from J, the gap between germline ends came to 14 bases. This CDR3 is built from 14 residues. Here the CDR3 reads CASSPTGGFQPQHF. The CDR3 region has the DNA TGTGCCAGCAGTCCTACGGGGGGCTTTCAGCCCCAGCATTTT.

The chain combines TRBV30 with TRBJ1-6, with D unresolved. This CDR3 contains 13 residues. CDR1 is GTSNPN and CDR2 is SVGIG in the germline V gene (reference sequence). V was shortened by 0 bases and J by 8 bases, with 8 bases between the two germline ends. CDR3 DNA sequence: TGTGCCTGGAGTGTACTTGAGGATTCACCCCTCCACTTT. Translation gives CAWSVLEDSPLHF.

V gene TRBV4-2 combines with J gene TRBJ2-7; D may be TRBD1 (6 bases). The CDR3 loop spans 13 amino acids. Trimming took 5 bases from V and 5 from J, leaving 13 bases between them. CDR1 is LGHNA and CDR2 is YNFKEQ in the germline V gene. The CDR3 protein is CASSSQGINEQYF. For the CDR3, the DNA is TGTGCCAGCAGCTCTCAGGGGATTAACGAGCAGTACTTC.

This clonotype has a count of ten or more. This chain connects TRBV4-3 to TRBJ2-7, with 14 bases fitting TRBD2. J lost 6 bases, V lost 4 bases, and 8 bases had no gene match. Germline V gives CDR1 LGHNA, CDR2 YSLEER. The CDR3 covers 16 residues. CDR3 sequence reads: CASSPLTSGRASEQYF. The DNA for the CDR3 is TGCGCCAGCAGCCCACTGACTAGCGGGAGGGCCTCCGAGCAGTACTTC.

The V and J genes are TRBV27 and TRBJ2-5; 11 positions agree with TRBD2. The CDR3 spans 16 residues. Per germline, CDR1 MNHEY and CDR2 SMNVEV (reference sequence). V trimming: 0 bases; J trimming: 3 bases; junction bases outside the gene matches: 3. As DNA, the CDR3 is TGTGCCAGCAGTTTATCGCTAGCGGGGGGTGAAGAGACCCAGTACTTC. This translates into CASSLSLAGGEETQYF.